These 23 T cell receptor beta chains came from one sample sequenced in a study of T-cell memory formation after mild COVID-19 (dated by TCRdb to the early 2020s). The method behind the library was 5' RACE. Sequencing relied on an Illumina NovaSeq 6000. Using fastp at Q25 and MiXCR, TCRdb reprocessed the public reads and kept productive beta chains. Each CDR3 protein appears once, grouped with its most common genes and DNA. Counted in this sample were 390,000 or so distinct CDR3 sequences; about a sixth of them appeared once. Of the sample, roughly 21% is held by the ten largest clones. What was sequenced was PBMCs or a T cell subset sorted from them (not recorded which). These receptors were collected from a young man who had mild COVID-19 (a few samples of this study predate the infection). The sample titles of this study are shuffled in the database, so cell type and time point are left out; the donor was told from shared clones.

This clonotype was picked up a small number of times. V usage is TRBV11-3 and J usage is TRBJ2-3; weak D call: TRBD2 (6 bases). CDR3 size: 17 residues. V lost 5 bases and J 5 bases, leaving 23 bases between the germline ends. Germline V gene data show CDR1 as SGHNT and CDR2 as YENEEA. The CDR3 DNA sequence: TGTGCCAGCAGCCCCCGCCCTACGGGAGCATCGGTAGATACGCAGTATTTT. Residues: CASSPRPTGASVDTQYF.

The V call is TRBV10-3, the J call TRBJ1-2; D is ambiguous. V lost 3 bases and J lost 3, with 17 bases in between. Germline loops: CDR1 ENHRY, CDR2 SYGVKD. CDR3 size: 16 residues. In nucleotides, the CDR3 is TGTGCCATCAGTGATACCGGTGGGGATTCTTACTATGGCTACACCTTC. Protein product: CAISDTGGDSYYGYTF.

The CDR3, as DNA: TGTGCCATCAGCGGACTAGCGGGTTTCACAGATACGCAGTATTTT. As protein: CAISGLAGFTDTQYF. The rearrangement links TRBV10-3 to TRBJ2-3, with 11 bases that match TRBD2. V dropped 6 bases and J dropped 2; count of bases not matched to a gene: 4. This CDR3 region has 15 residues. Germline V gives CDR1 ENHRY, CDR2 SYGVKD.

This clonotype showed up just a few times. J is TRBJ2-3 and V is TRBV28, with TRBD2 matching 11 bases. CDR3 length: 15 amino acids. V was pared by 8 bases and J by 6 bases, with 10 bases of the junction left unmatched. The germline gives CDR1 MDHEN, CDR2 SYDVKM. The CDR3 DNA sequence: TGTGCCAGCTATGATGCTGGACTAGCGGGCGATACGCAGTATTTT. This codes for CASYDAGLAGDTQYF.

The chain links TRBV20-1 to TRBJ1-5; D is undetermined. The germline V gene encodes CDR1 DFQATT and CDR2 SNEGSKA (reference sequence). Trimming stripped 4 bases from V and 0 bases from J, with 10 bases between. The CDR3 extends over 14 amino acids. The CDR3 nucleotides are TGCAGTGCTACTAGCGTATATAGCAATCAGCCCCAGCATTTT. The encoded protein is CSATSVYSNQPQHF.

In this sample, this clonotype turned up many times. The chain links TRBV5-1 to TRBJ2-1; the D gene is possibly TRBD2 (5 bases). CDR3 length: 16 amino acids. From germline, CDR1 is SGHRS and CDR2 YFSETQ. V was cut by 3 bases and J by 0 bases, with 13 bases left in between. CDR3 protein: CASSSRGHPSYNEQFF. Written as DNA, the CDR3 is TGCGCCAGCAGCTCCAGAGGGCACCCCTCCTACAATGAGCAGTTCTTC.

A remark on this clonotype: Relative to the germline gene, one junction end is altered; a read error may explain this. This chain links TRBV7-2 with TRBJ1-2; D ambiguous. Germline CDR1 and CDR2: SGHTA and FQGNSA. This CDR3 region has 13 residues. The CDR3 DNA sequence: TGTGCCAACAGCCCCGCCGACCACGTCAGCTACACCTTC. The encoded protein is CANSPADHVSYTF.

V usage is TRBV6-2 or TRBV6-3 and J usage is TRBJ2-3; D gene unclear. Trimming stripped 0 bases from V and 3 bases from J, with 13 bases between. CDR3 length: 16 amino acids. The germline gives CDR1 MNHEY, CDR2 SVGEGT. CDR3 sequence reads: CASSYSGLGHTDTQYF. As DNA, the CDR3 is TGTGCCAGCAGTTACTCGGGTCTAGGTCATACAGATACGCAGTATTTT.

This clonotype came up a few times. The rearrangement links TRBV5-1 to TRBJ1-1; D is undetermined. Trimming removed 2 bases at V and 0 bases at J, with 8 bases between. The germline V gene encodes CDR1 SGHRS and CDR2 YFSETQ. This CDR3 is 14 amino acids long. The DNA for the CDR3 is TGCGCCAGCAGCTTTAGAAAGATGAACACTGAAGCTTTCTTT. Protein sequence: CASSFRKMNTEAFF.

This clonotype was seen more than once but under ten times. The CDR3 protein is CASSVGTAGELFF. The CDR3 DNA is TGTGCCAGCAGCGTAGGGACGGCCGGGGAGCTGTTTTTT. The gene calls are TRBV9 and TRBJ2-2, with no clear D. The V end lost 0 bases, the J end lost 6 bases, and 6 bases lay between the germline ends. The CDR3 extends over 13 amino acids. The germline V gene has CDR1 SGDLS and CDR2 YYNGEE.

A few counts support this clonotype. V gene TRBV4-1 combines with J gene TRBJ2-1; no firm D call. The CDR3 spans 15 residues. With 4 bases removed from V and 1 base from J, the gap between germline ends came to 11 bases. Germline CDR1 reads MGHRA; CDR2 reads YSYEKL. CDR3 in DNA: TGCGCCAGCAGCCCCCAACTGCTTTCCTACAATGAGCAGTTCTTC. It translates to CASSPQLLSYNEQFF.

A few counts support this clonotype. The V call is TRBV29-1, the J call TRBJ2-5; D is uncertain. The CDR3 is 9 amino acids. V was cut by 7 bases and J by 5 bases, with 5 bases left in between. Germline CDR1 SQVTM, CDR2 ANQGSEA. In DNA, the CDR3 is TGCAGCGCCGGGGAGACCCAGTACTTC. Translation: CSAGETQYF.

V and J are TRBV19 and TRBJ1-5, with D hard to call. V gave up 0 bases and J gave up 7 bases, with 7 bases separating them. Germline-derived CDR1 and CDR2 are LNHDA and SQIVND (reference sequence). There are 13 residues in the CDR3. In DNA, the CDR3 is TGTGCCAGTAGTATAGAGGGCAGACAGCCCCAGCATTTT. Translated: CASSIEGRQPQHF.

This clonotype was counted between two and nine times. Here the CDR3 DNA reads TGTGCCAGCAGCTCGAAGGGAAAAGAGACCCAGTACTTC. It specifies CASSSKGKETQYF. The chain recombines TRBV7-9 with TRBJ2-5; D is uncertain. V lost 4 bases and J 3 bases, leaving 9 bases between the germline ends. This CDR3 contains 13 residues. The germline V gene encodes CDR1 SEHNR and CDR2 FQNEAQ (reference sequence).

This clonotype was detected a few times. The genes are TRBV28 and TRBJ2-6, with TRBD1 as a possible D gene (6 bases). Germline V gives CDR1 MDHEN, CDR2 SYDVKM. V lost 5 bases and J lost 6, with 23 bases in between. The CDR3 has 18 residues. The chain's CDR3 is CASSTRTAGLRSANVLTF. Here the CDR3 DNA reads TGTGCCAGCAGTACCCGGACAGCAGGTCTAAGATCGGCCAACGTCCTGACTTTC.

The rearrangement links TRBV29-1 to TRBJ2-3, with unresolved D. The CDR3 contains 11 residues. The germline V gene has CDR1 SQVTM and CDR2 ANQGSEA. The V gene lost 4 bases and the J gene lost 8 bases, with 10 bases spanning the gap. The chain's CDR3 is CSVGTASTQYF. The DNA for the CDR3 is TGCAGCGTTGGAACAGCCAGTACGCAGTATTTT.

The rearrangement links TRBV6-6 to TRBJ1-1; D uncertain. The V end was cut by 2 bases, the J end by 1 base, with 8 bases between. CDR1 is MNHNY and CDR2 is SVGAGI in the germline V gene (reference sequence). This CDR3 is built from 14 residues. CDR3 in DNA: TGTGCCAGCAGTTACCTCCCCACGAACACTGAAGCTTTCTTT. This sequence encodes CASSYLPTNTEAFF.

This chain connects TRBV15 to TRBJ1-3; no clear D. Deletions cut 8 bases from V and 4 bases from J, with 6 bases between. Germline CDR1 is LNHNV and CDR2 is YYDKDF (reference sequence). There are 11 residues in the CDR3. CDR3: CATGLGNTIYF. DNA for the CDR3: TGTGCCACCGGTTTAGGAAACACCATATATTTT.

The table lists this clonotype with many counts. The V call is TRBV6-4, the J call TRBJ2-2, with TRBD1 matching over 10 bases. The CDR3 is 15 amino acids. Germline CDR1 MRHNA, CDR2 SNTAGT. Trimming took 2 bases from V and 6 from J; bases not matched to a gene: 3. DNA for the CDR3: TGTGCCAGCAGTGACAAGACAGGGGGCCCCGGGGAGCTGTTTTTT. This encodes CASSDKTGGPGELFF.

This clonotype was found a few times. The chain carries TRBV12-3 or TRBV12-4 and TRBJ2-4, with D unclear. Trimming left V 3 bases short and J 7 bases short, with 10 bases between. CDR3 length equals 13 residues. The CDR3 nucleotides read TGTGCCAGCAGTTTCGGTTACGGGAACATTCAGTACTTC. Its translation is CASSFGYGNIQYF.

This clonotype has more than one count but fewer than ten. The V and J genes are TRBV20-1 and TRBJ2-3; the match to TRBD2 covers 7 bases. There are 14 residues in the CDR3. V shed 3 bases and J 1 base; nucleotides not matched to a gene: 4. From germline, CDR1 is DFQATT and CDR2 SNEGSKA (reference sequence). The CDR3 region is CSASHTSGTDTQYF. In DNA, the CDR3 is TGCAGTGCTAGCCACACTAGCGGCACAGATACGCAGTATTTT.

The sample holds many counts of this clonotype. The chain has TRBV5-1 and TRBJ2-2; D gene uncertain. Germline CDR1 is SGHRS and CDR2 is YFSETQ. This CDR3 is built from 15 residues. V was trimmed by 5 bases and J by 1 base, leaving 12 bases between them. The CDR3 DNA is TGCGCCAGCAGGTCAGGTCCCCTGAACACCGGGGAGCTGTTTTTT. Its protein is CASRSGPLNTGELFF.

This chain uses TRBV18 with TRBJ1-6; no reliable D call. There are 15 residues in the CDR3. The V end lost 5 bases, the J end lost 8 bases, and 16 bases lay between the germline ends. Germline V gene sequence: CDR1 KGHSH, CDR2 LQKENI. Here the CDR3 reads CASSDGSSEYSPLHF. In nucleotides, the CDR3 is TGTGCCAGCTCAGATGGGAGCTCCGAATATTCACCCCTCCACTTT.